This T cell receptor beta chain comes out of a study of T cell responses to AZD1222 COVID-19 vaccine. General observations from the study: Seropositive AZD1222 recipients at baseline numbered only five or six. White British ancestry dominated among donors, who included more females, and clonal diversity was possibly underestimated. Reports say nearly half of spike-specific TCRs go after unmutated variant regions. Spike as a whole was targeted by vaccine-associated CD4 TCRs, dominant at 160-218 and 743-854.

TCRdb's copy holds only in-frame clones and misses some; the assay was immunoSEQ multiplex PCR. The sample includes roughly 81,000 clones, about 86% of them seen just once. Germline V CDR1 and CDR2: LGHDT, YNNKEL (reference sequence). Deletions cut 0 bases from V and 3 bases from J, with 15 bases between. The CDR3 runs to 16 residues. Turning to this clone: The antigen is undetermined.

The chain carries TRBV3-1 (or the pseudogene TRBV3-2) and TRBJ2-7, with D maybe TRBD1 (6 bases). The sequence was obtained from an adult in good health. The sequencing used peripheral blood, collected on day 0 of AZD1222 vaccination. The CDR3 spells CASSQEHRARDYEQYF. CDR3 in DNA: TGTGCCAGCAGCCAAGAGCACAGGGCAAGGGACTACGAGCAGTACTTC.